This entry concerns a single T cell receptor beta chain. Antigen: not known. TCRdb re-called the RACE reads with MiXCR, one entry per CDR3 protein. The sample shows 70,000 to 90,000 distinct CDR3 sequences, less than 11% of them seen only once. Time point noted: patch test 2, 6 weeks after DPC sensitization. Noted treatment: therapeutic diphenylcyclopropenone sensitization with weekly scalp DPC. Ahead of applying each patch test, blood was sampled. The data were taken from a study of human T cells and chemical hapten exposure. Regarding the study as a whole: Every donor had alopecia, and their immune response may therefore differ from healthy people's.

This sequence originates from a woman between 45 and 60 years old with alopecia areata. Some clones in this sample may be carry-over from other donors' samples. The sample consisted of whole blood, taken in connection with sensitization to the hapten diphenylcyclopropenone (DPC).

Here the CDR3 DNA reads TGTGCCAGCCGGGGGGACAGCGAAGAGACCCAGTACTTC. It specifies CASRGDSEETQYF. The chain couples TRBV6-2 or TRBV6-3 to TRBJ2-5; D possibly matches TRBD1 or TRBD2 (7 bases each). The V end lost 8 bases, the J end lost 3 bases, and 13 bases lay between the germline ends. Germline-derived CDR1 and CDR2 are MNHEY and SVGEGT. This CDR3 is built from 13 residues.